This T cell receptor (beta chain) stems from a study of cytomegalovirus exposure and HLA in healthy donors. PCR primers comprised 60 Vbeta and 13 Jbeta primers. Assay: immunoSEQ multiplex PCR; the TCRdb copy retains only in-frame clones and omits some. The sample includes roughly 100,000 clones, 75% to 85% of them seen just once. Findings and caveats of the study: Later analysis found that TCR beta chains associated with HLA were more clonally expanded than other, equally common chains.

Regarding this clone: Its antigen remains unknown. One end of the junction does not line up with germline, which may come from a read error.

This CDR3 spans 17 amino acids. The germline V gene has CDR1 MDHEN and CDR2 SYDVKM. The chain is built from TRBV28 and TRBJ2-5; 14 bases fit TRBD2. The sequence was obtained from a man younger than 45 in good health and CMV-seropositive. Material: PBMCs. Here the CDR3 DNA reads TGTGCCAGCAGAAGACCAGGGACTAGCGGGAGCGAAGAGACCCGGTACTTC. Translation gives CASRRPGTSGSEETRYF.